The 27 T cell receptor beta chains in this list originate from one sample, sequenced in a study of T-cell memory formation after mild COVID-19 (dated by TCRdb to the early 2020s). Library preparation employed 5' RACE. The data were produced on an Illumina NovaSeq 6000. The public reads were reprocessed in TCRdb via fastp at Q25 and MiXCR, keeping in-frame beta chains. Rows with one shared CDR3 protein collapse into an entry with the most common genes and DNA. In this sample the table shows about 190,000 distinct CDR3 sequences, around 17% of which occur a single time. The top ten clonotypes cover roughly 2.4% of the sample. The sample taken for sequencing was PBMCs or a T cell subset sorted from them (not recorded which). Receptors were obtained from an adult woman who had mild COVID-19 (a few samples of this study predate the infection). The sample titles of this study are shuffled in the database, so cell type and time point are left out; the donor was told from shared clones.

This clonotype has a handful of counts. The chain is built from TRBV4-3 and TRBJ1-2; 10 bases match TRBD1. The CDR3 length is 17 residues. Germline V gene data show CDR1 as LGHNA and CDR2 as YSLEER. Losses at the gene ends were 0 bases for V and 3 bases for J; bases not matched to a gene: 7. CDR3 DNA sequence: TGCGCCAGCAGCCAAGATGGGATTGGGACAGGGGACTATGGCTACACCTTC. This gives the protein CASSQDGIGTGDYGYTF.

The chain couples TRBV24-1 to TRBJ2-1, with 8 bases aligning to TRBD2. This CDR3 has 13 residues. Germline CDR1 is KGHDR and CDR2 is SFDVKD. Unmatched junction bases numbered 4, after V lost 7 bases and J lost 6 bases. DNA for the CDR3: TGTGCCACCAGGAGCGGGAGTGGCAATGAGCAGTTCTTC. It specifies CATRSGSGNEQFF.

The chain uses TRBV7-9 and TRBJ1-1; 9 nucleotides line up with TRBD1. The CDR3 loop spans 15 amino acids. Per the germline V gene, CDR1 is SEHNR and CDR2 is FQNEAQ (reference sequence). V trimming: 5 bases; J trimming: 1 base; junction bases outside the gene matches: 5. The CDR3 DNA reads as TGTGCCAGCAGCCTGCGGACAGGGGAGAACACTGAAGCTTTCTTT. Residues: CASSLRTGENTEAFF. The variable domain in full, completed from reference TRBV7-9 and TRBJ1-1, reads DTGVSQNPRHKITKRGQNVTFRCDPISEHNRLYWYRQTLGQGPEFLTYFQNEAQLEKSRLLSDRFSAERPKGSFSTLEIQRTEQGDSAMYLCASSLRTGENTEAFFGQGTRLTVV.

This clonotype was found a few times. The rearrangement uses TRBV3-1 and TRBJ2-3; D is perhaps TRBD1 or TRBD2 (5 bases each). In germline, CDR1 is LGHDT, CDR2 YNNKEL (reference sequence). The CDR3 runs 17 residues. V was shortened by 1 base and J by 4 bases, with 18 bases between the two germline ends. The CDR3 protein is CASSQVENGAGADTQYF. In DNA, the CDR3 is TGTGCCAGCAGCCAAGTTGAGAACGGGGCGGGCGCAGATACGCAGTATTTT.

This clonotype was recorded at least ten times. The genes are TRBV4-2 and TRBJ2-3; 12 bases align to TRBD2. The germline V gene has CDR1 LGHNA and CDR2 YNFKEQ. The CDR3 extends over 16 amino acids. Losses at the gene ends were 1 base for V and 6 bases for J; bases not matched to a gene: 5. The CDR3: CASSQASGGALDTQYF. The CDR3 bases are TGTGCCAGCAGCCAAGCTAGCGGGGGGGCCCTCGATACGCAGTATTTT.

The V gene is TRBV9, the J gene TRBJ2-3; TRBD2 might be the D (6 bases). The V gene lost 0 bases and the J gene lost 5 bases, with 13 bases spanning the gap. Germline assignment: CDR1 SGDLS and CDR2 YYNGEE. The CDR3 extends over 15 amino acids. CDR3 sequence reads: CASSVVSQRVDTQYF. CDR3 bases: TGTGCCAGCAGCGTAGTATCACAGCGGGTAGATACGCAGTATTTT.

This clonotype was detected only a few times. The chain has TRBV12-3 or TRBV12-4 and TRBJ1-5; 7 bases agree with TRBD1. CDR3 length: 12 amino acids. V was clipped by 8 bases and J by 5 bases; unmatched bases: 3. This chain's CDR3 is CASQGVHQPQHF. The CDR3 region has the DNA TGTGCCAGCCAGGGGGTTCATCAGCCCCAGCATTTT.

The rearrangement joins TRBV24-1 to TRBJ2-2; 11 bases map to TRBD1. V shed 2 bases, J shed 4 bases, and the junction held 8 bases outside the gene matches. There are 18 residues in the CDR3. CDR1 KGHDR and CDR2 SFDVKD come from the germline V gene. The CDR3, as DNA: TGTGCCACCAGTGATTCAACCGGGGGACAGGGGGTCACCGGGGAGCTGTTTTTT. Amino acid sequence: CATSDSTGGQGVTGELFF.

This clonotype was seen only a few times. The genes are TRBV13 and TRBJ2-3; perhaps D is TRBD1 or TRBD2 (5 bases each). The V end lost 5 bases, the J end lost 4 bases, and 10 bases lay between the germline ends. Germline CDR1 PRHDT, CDR2 FYEKMQ (reference sequence). The CDR3 is 13 amino acids. The CDR3 here is CASSPRGADTQYF. CDR3 nucleotides: TGTGCCAGCAGCCCTCGAGGGGCAGATACGCAGTATTTT.

This clonotype was counted a few times. This chain joins TRBV6-5 and TRBJ1-1, with D possibly matching TRBD1 (6 bases). CDR3 size: 14 residues. Germline assignment: CDR1 MNHEY and CDR2 SVGAGI. V was trimmed by 2 bases and J by 4 bases, leaving 11 bases between them. DNA of the CDR3: TGTGCCAGCAGTTACAGTCAGGGGAGCACTGAAGCTTTCTTT. Protein product: CASSYSQGSTEAFF.

In this sample, this clonotype turned up a few times. The chain joins TRBV5-4 to TRBJ2-7; 8 positions agree with TRBD2. Germline V gene lookup returns CDR1 SGHNT and CDR2 YYREEE (reference sequence). The CDR3 runs to 15 residues. V shed 1 base and J 4 bases; nucleotides not matched to a gene: 7. The CDR3 is CASSLSSGSSYEQYF. The CDR3 DNA reads as TGTGCCAGCAGCTTGTCGAGCGGGAGTTCTTACGAGCAGTACTTC.

The V and J genes are TRBV27 and TRBJ1-5, with 9 bases lining up with TRBD1. CDR3 length: 14 residues. Germline CDR1 MNHEY, CDR2 SMNVEV (reference sequence). J gave up 7 bases and V 3 bases, and 4 bases lay outside the gene matches. CDR3 nucleotides: TGTGCCAGCAGTTTGACAGGGGGACGACAGCCCCAGCATTTT. Protein sequence: CASSLTGGRQPQHF.

This clonotype has more than one count but fewer than ten. This chain's CDR3 is CASSSSQGEKLFF. The CDR3 bases are TGCGCCAGCAGCTCCTCGCAGGGTGAAAAACTGTTTTTT. J is TRBJ1-4 and V is TRBV5-1, with TRBD1 as a possible D gene (5 bases). Trimming cost V 3 bases and J 7 bases, with 10 bases left between them. This CDR3 is built from 13 residues. Germline V lookup: CDR1 SGHRS, CDR2 YFSETQ.

This sequence joins TRBV5-1 and TRBJ1-4; D remains ambiguous. The CDR3 sequence is 16 residues long. Germline CDR1 and CDR2: SGHRS and YFSETQ. V lost 0 bases and J lost 4, with 13 bases in between. In DNA form, the CDR3 reads TGCGCCAGCAGCTTGGCCAAGGGAGAAAATAATGAAAAACTGTTTTTT. Amino acid sequence: CASSLAKGENNEKLFF. The whole variable domain, filled in from reference TRBV5-1 and TRBJ1-4, reads KAGVTQTPRYLIKTRGQQVTLSCSPISGHRSVSWYQQTPGQGLQFLFEYFSETQRNKGNFPGRFSGRQFSNSRSEMNVSTLELGDSALYLCASSLAKGENNEKLFFGSGTQLSVL.

This clonotype has only one observation. The chain has TRBV2 and TRBJ1-2; the D is unclear. Germline V gene data show CDR1 as SNHLY and CDR2 as FYNNEI. The V end lost 0 bases, the J end lost 4 bases, and 15 bases lay between the germline ends. The CDR3 runs to 16 residues. The CDR3 is CASSEAVGPRTYGYTF. For the CDR3, the DNA is TGTGCCAGCAGTGAAGCGGTGGGCCCTCGGACCTATGGCTACACCTTC.

The chain carries TRBV12-3 or TRBV12-4 and TRBJ2-6; no clear D. V was clipped by 3 bases and J by 2 bases, with 14 bases between them. The CDR3 totals 17 residues. The CDR3 reads CASSLALPVPGANVLTF. The CDR3, as DNA: TGTGCCAGCAGTTTGGCCCTCCCTGTCCCTGGGGCCAACGTCCTGACTTTC.

This clonotype was seen a few times. The CDR3 protein is CASSESGLDAGELFF. The DNA of the CDR3 is TGTGCCAGCAGTGAGTCGGGACTAGACGCCGGGGAGCTGTTTTTT. The chain carries TRBV6-4 and TRBJ2-2, with TRBD2 matching over 8 bases. Per germline, CDR1 MRHNA and CDR2 SNTAGT. The CDR3 consists of 15 residues. V was clipped by 3 bases and J by 6 bases; unmatched bases: 6.

The chain carries TRBV7-9 and TRBJ2-2; no clear D gene. V lost 4 bases and J lost 7, with 13 bases in between. CDR1 and CDR2 (germline): SEHNR, FQNEAQ (reference sequence). CDR3 size: 14 residues. In DNA, the CDR3 is TGTGCCAGCAGCTCAGACACCTACCGCGGGGAGCTGTTTTTT. Translating gives CASSSDTYRGELFF.

This clonotype has more than one count but fewer than ten. The chain links TRBV12-3 or TRBV12-4 to TRBJ2-7; D remains ambiguous. Trimming removed 3 bases from V and 7 bases from J, with 7 bases in between. This CDR3 contains 11 residues. The CDR3 coding sequence is TGTGCCAGCAGTTTCGCTATGGAGCAGTACTTC. Protein: CASSFAMEQYF.

In this sample, this clonotype turned up many times. V gene TRBV18 combines with J gene TRBJ2-5; TRBD1 matches 9 bases. J was trimmed by 2 bases and V by 4 bases; bases with no gene match: 5. From germline, CDR1 is KGHSH and CDR2 LQKENI. The CDR3 loop spans 15 amino acids. The CDR3 nucleotides read TGTGCCAGCTCACAACCGGGACAGGGACAAGAGACCCAGTACTTC. This encodes CASSQPGQGQETQYF.

This clonotype was seen many times. The chain carries TRBV4-1 and TRBJ2-3; D ambiguous. Looked up from germline, CDR1 is MGHRA and CDR2 is YSYEKL. The V gene lost 3 bases and the J gene lost 2 bases, with 12 bases spanning the gap. This CDR3 comprises 15 residues. The CDR3 DNA reads as TGCGCCAGCAGCCATACTACCCTCCTCACAGATACGCAGTATTTT. Encoded protein: CASSHTTLLTDTQYF.

Only a few counts were recorded for this clonotype. The V call is TRBV20-1, the J call TRBJ1-5, with D tentatively TRBD1 (6 bases). The V gene's germline CDR1 is DFQATT and CDR2 SNEGSKA (reference sequence). The CDR3 has 12 residues. The germline V and J ends were trimmed by 2 bases and 4 bases, with 6 bases remaining between them. The CDR3 DNA sequence: TGCAGTGCTAGACAGGGGAATCAGCCCCAGCATTTT. Encoded protein: CSARQGNQPQHF.

V usage is TRBV6-1 and J usage is TRBJ1-5; the D gene is possibly TRBD1 (6 bases). With 7 bases removed from V and 1 base from J, the gap between germline ends came to 14 bases. Germline V gene lookup returns CDR1 MNHNS and CDR2 SASEGT. CDR3 length: 15 amino acids. Here the CDR3 reads CASTGQLHSNQPQHF. CDR3 bases: TGTGCCAGCACTGGACAGTTACACAGCAATCAGCCCCAGCATTTT.

V is TRBV25-1 and J is TRBJ1-3; D is unclear. This CDR3 comprises 16 residues. Trimming took 1 base from V and 0 from J, leaving 10 bases between them. Germline values: CDR1 MGHDK, CDR2 SYGVNS. The CDR3 DNA reads TGTGCCAGCAGTGAATTCGGGCGTCCCTCTGGAAACACCATATATTTT. Translated, it gives CASSEFGRPSGNTIYF.

The CDR3 here is CASSISGTSNEQFF. The CDR3 DNA is TGTGCCAGTAGTATATCCGGGACTAGTAATGAGCAGTTCTTC. The genes are TRBV19 and TRBJ2-1; TRBD2 matches at 8 bases. Germline CDR1 is LNHDA and CDR2 is SQIVND (reference sequence). V dropped 2 bases and J dropped 7; count of bases not matched to a gene: 4. The CDR3 totals 14 residues.

The chain joins TRBV10-3 to TRBJ2-2; no clear D. CDR1 and CDR2 (germline): ENHRY, SYGVKD. This CDR3 is 14 amino acids long. The V and J ends lost 4 bases and 0 bases respectively, with 6 bases between them. The CDR3 sequence is CAISVKSNTGELFF. The CDR3 region has the DNA TGTGCCATCAGTGTAAAGTCGAACACCGGGGAGCTGTTTTTT.

V is TRBV6-2 or TRBV6-3 and J is TRBJ2-4; no clear D. Germline values: CDR1 MNHEY, CDR2 SVGEGT. The CDR3 length is 11 residues. The ends were cut back, 5 bases at V and 8 bases at J, with 7 bases in the middle. CDR3 coding DNA: TGTGCCAGCAGTCTTGGGTACATTCAGTACTTC. Its protein is CASSLGYIQYF.